These T cell receptor beta chains were read from a single sample in a study of T cell changes during pregnancy in multiple sclerosis. TCRdb keeps only in-frame clones here, not all; method: immunoSEQ multiplex PCR. The data show 75,000 to 85,000 clones, with 93% seen just once and under 3% held by the top ten. The sequences come from peripheral blood, collected in the second trimester of pregnancy. The origin of the receptors is a female donor with multiple sclerosis, enrolled in a pregnancy study. Each CDR3 is given with its conserved first and last residue. Fields, in order: clone size, J gene, D gene, V gene, CDR3 length, CDR3 DNA, CDR3 protein. D genes are given only for firm matches. Some rows have no size entry. The others give once, few or many, or a class for an expanded clone.

clone_size: NA
j_call: TRBJ2-3
d_call: NA
v_call: TRBV4-1
cdr3_length: 20
cdr3_nt: TGCGCCAGCAGCCATCTTTGGGGGGTAACCACGGGTAGTCCGACAGATACGCAGTATTTT
cdr3_aa: CASSHLWGVTTGSPTDTQYF

clone_size: NA
j_call: TRBJ1-5
d_call: NA
v_call: TRBV4-1
cdr3_length: 14
cdr3_nt: TGCGCCAGCAGCCCGTGGTCAGAGGGACAGCCCCAGCATTTT
cdr3_aa: CASSPWSEGQPQHF

clone_size: NA
j_call: TRBJ1-1
d_call: NA
v_call: TRBV6-5
cdr3_length: 14
cdr3_nt: TGTGCCAGCAGTCCGCTACAGGGACACACTGAAGCTTTCTTT
cdr3_aa: CASSPLQGHTEAFF

clone_size: NA
j_call: TRBJ1-4
d_call: NA
v_call: TRBV5-8
cdr3_length: 14
cdr3_nt: TGTGCCAGCAGCGTGGGCCGGCGGGGGGAAAAACTGTTTTTT
cdr3_aa: CASSVGRRGEKLFF

clone_size: NA
j_call: TRBJ2-5
d_call: TRBD2
v_call: TRBV5-4
cdr3_length: 15
cdr3_nt: TGTGCCAGCAGCCTCCACGGGGCGGGGGGGGAGACCCAGTACTTC
cdr3_aa: CASSLHGAGGETQYF

clone_size: NA
j_call: TRBJ2-5
d_call: NA
v_call: TRBV10-2
cdr3_length: 14
cdr3_nt: TGCGCCAGCAGTGAGCAGGGTTTGGGAGAGACCCAGTACTTC
cdr3_aa: CASSEQGLGETQYF

clone_size: NA
j_call: TRBJ2-1
d_call: NA
v_call: TRBV6-5
cdr3_length: 13
cdr3_nt: TGTGCCAGCAGGGGGGCCTCCTACAATGAGCAGTTCTTC
cdr3_aa: CASRGASYNEQFF

clone_size: NA
j_call: TRBJ1-5
d_call: TRBD1
v_call: TRBV2
cdr3_length: 14
cdr3_nt: TGTGCCAGCAGTTCGAGCCAGGGGGATCAGCCCCAGCATTTT
cdr3_aa: CASSSSQGDQPQHF

clone_size: NA
j_call: TRBJ2-5
d_call: TRBD2
v_call: TRBV5-1
cdr3_length: 16
cdr3_nt: TGCGCCAGCAGCTTCACTAGCGGGGGGGCGGGAGAGACCCAGTACTTC
cdr3_aa: CASSFTSGGAGETQYF

clone_size: NA
j_call: TRBJ1-2
d_call: NA
v_call: TRBV18
cdr3_length: 13
cdr3_nt: TGTGCCAGCTCACCCGCGGACAGCTATGGCTACACCTTC
cdr3_aa: CASSPADSYGYTF

clone_size: NA
j_call: TRBJ1-2
d_call: NA
v_call: TRBV30
cdr3_length: 16
cdr3_nt: TGTGCCTGGAGTCAATGGGCGGCAGGGCCGATCTATGGCTACACCTTC
cdr3_aa: CAWSQWAAGPIYGYTF

clone_size: NA
j_call: TRBJ1-5
d_call: TRBD1
v_call: TRBV2
cdr3_length: 16
cdr3_nt: TGTGCCACCCAAGGGTGGGACAGGGGGGACCGAGAGCCCCAGCATTTT
cdr3_aa: CATQGWDRGDREPQHF

clone_size: NA
j_call: TRBJ2-7
d_call: NA
v_call: TRBV18
cdr3_length: 14
cdr3_nt: TGTGCCAGCTCACCCTCGCTAGAGGGTCACGAGCAGTACTTC
cdr3_aa: CASSPSLEGHEQYF

clone_size: NA
j_call: TRBJ1-2
d_call: NA
v_call: TRBV9
cdr3_length: 14
cdr3_nt: TGTGCCAGCAGCGGAGATGCGGGGAGGGTGGGCTACACCTTC
cdr3_aa: CASSGDAGRVGYTF

clone_size: NA
j_call: TRBJ2-7
d_call: NA
v_call: TRBV7-8
cdr3_length: 13
cdr3_nt: TGTGCCAGCAGCTTACTAGCGAGTTACGAGCAGTACTTC
cdr3_aa: CASSLLASYEQYF

clone_size: NA
j_call: TRBJ1-5
d_call: NA
v_call: TRBV7-2
cdr3_length: 15
cdr3_nt: TGTGCCAGCAGCTTAGAAAAAGGGGGCAATCAGCCCCAGCATTTT
cdr3_aa: CASSLEKGGNQPQHF

clone_size: NA
j_call: TRBJ2-1
d_call: NA
v_call: TRBV29-1
cdr3_length: 11
cdr3_nt: TGCAGCGTCGAACAGGGAAATGAGCAGTTCTTC
cdr3_aa: CSVEQGNEQFF

clone_size: NA
j_call: TRBJ2-1
d_call: TRBD1
v_call: TRBV4-1
cdr3_length: 15
cdr3_nt: TGCGCCAGCAGCCGGAACAGGGGCGCCTACAATGAGCAGTTCTTC
cdr3_aa: CASSRNRGAYNEQFF

clone_size: NA
j_call: TRBJ2-6
d_call: NA
v_call: TRBV7-9
cdr3_length: 13
cdr3_nt: TGTGCCAGCAGCCGACAGGGGGCCAACGTCCTGACTTTC
cdr3_aa: CASSRQGANVLTF

clone_size: NA
j_call: TRBJ2-7
d_call: NA
v_call: TRBV7-3
cdr3_length: 13
cdr3_nt: TGTGCCACCAGTAGGGGCCTCCCCTACGAGCAGTACTTC
cdr3_aa: CATSRGLPYEQYF

clone_size: NA
j_call: TRBJ2-7
d_call: NA
v_call: TRBV9
cdr3_length: 16
cdr3_nt: TGTGCCAGCAGCGTAGTCCCAGGGGGGCCCTCCTACGAGCAGTACTTC
cdr3_aa: CASSVVPGGPSYEQYF

clone_size: NA
j_call: TRBJ1-1
d_call: NA
v_call: TRBV5-6
cdr3_length: 14
cdr3_nt: TGTGCCAGCAGCCTGACCACAGGGTCCACTGAAGCTTTCTTT
cdr3_aa: CASSLTTGSTEAFF

clone_size: NA
j_call: TRBJ1-2
d_call: NA
v_call: TRBV7-9
cdr3_length: 14
cdr3_nt: TGTGCCAGCAGCAGCGGGGGCATGAACTATGGCTACACCTTC
cdr3_aa: CASSSGGMNYGYTF

clone_size: NA
j_call: TRBJ2-1
d_call: NA
v_call: TRBV7-2
cdr3_length: 15
cdr3_nt: TGTGCCAGCAGCTTAGGGGCAGGGTCCTACAATGAGCAGTTCTTC
cdr3_aa: CASSLGAGSYNEQFF

clone_size: NA
j_call: TRBJ2-7
d_call: TRBD2
v_call: TRBV7-6
cdr3_length: 17
cdr3_nt: TGTGCCAGCAGCCCAGTCTCGAGCGGGGGGCTGAACTACGAGCAGTACTTC
cdr3_aa: CASSPVSSGGLNYEQYF

clone_size: NA
j_call: TRBJ1-2
d_call: NA
v_call: TRBV6-5
cdr3_length: 12
cdr3_nt: TGTGCCAGCAGTTCCGGGGTTGAAGGCTACACCTTC
cdr3_aa: CASSSGVEGYTF

clone_size: NA
j_call: TRBJ2-1
d_call: TRBD1
v_call: TRBV11-2
cdr3_length: 15
cdr3_nt: TGTGCCAGCAGCCCCCCGGGACAGGGGTCCGATGAGCAGTTCTTC
cdr3_aa: CASSPPGQGSDEQFF

clone_size: NA
j_call: TRBJ2-1
d_call: NA
v_call: TRBV30
cdr3_length: 15
cdr3_nt: TGTGCCTGGAGTTTGGGTAGCGGGGTAGGGGGCCCGCAGTTCTTC
cdr3_aa: CAWSLGSGVGGPQFF

clone_size: NA
j_call: TRBJ1-3
d_call: TRBD1
v_call: TRBV4-1
cdr3_length: 15
cdr3_nt: TGCGCCAGCAGCCAAGATCAGGGGGCGATCAACACCATATATTTT
cdr3_aa: CASSQDQGAINTIYF

clone_size: NA
j_call: TRBJ2-2
d_call: TRBD1
v_call: TRBV7-3
cdr3_length: 16
cdr3_nt: TGTGCCAGCAGTTCCCCCAGGGGGCGCGGATCCGGGGAGCTGTTTTTT
cdr3_aa: CASSSPRGRGSGELFF

clone_size: NA
j_call: TRBJ2-7
d_call: NA
v_call: TRBV10-3
cdr3_length: 16
cdr3_nt: TGTGCCATCAGTGAGTCGCAGACTTTTAGCTCCTACGAGCAGTACTTC
cdr3_aa: CAISESQTFSSYEQYF

clone_size: NA
j_call: TRBJ2-2
d_call: TRBD2
v_call: TRBV10-3
cdr3_length: 15
cdr3_nt: TGTGCCATCAGGGACCGGGGGGGCGACACCGGGGAGCTGTTTTTT
cdr3_aa: CAIRDRGGDTGELFF

clone_size: NA
j_call: TRBJ2-7
d_call: NA
v_call: TRBV6-1
cdr3_length: 13
cdr3_nt: TGTGCCAGCAGTACCCCAACAGGGTCCGAGCAGTACTTC
cdr3_aa: CASSTPTGSEQYF

clone_size: NA
j_call: TRBJ1-5
d_call: NA
v_call: TRBV5-4
cdr3_length: 15
cdr3_nt: TGTGCCAGCAGCATACAGGGCCTGGGCAATCAGCCCCAGCATTTT
cdr3_aa: CASSIQGLGNQPQHF

clone_size: NA
j_call: TRBJ2-3
d_call: TRBD2
v_call: TRBV7-2
cdr3_length: 17
cdr3_nt: TGTGCCAGCAGCTTAGTTGGCGGGGGGGCTAGCACAGATACGCAGTATTTT
cdr3_aa: CASSLVGGGASTDTQYF

clone_size: once
j_call: TRBJ2-5
d_call: TRBD1
v_call: TRBV5-1
cdr3_length: 14
cdr3_nt: TGCGCCAGCAGCCCGGATGACAGGGAAGAGACCCAGTACTTC
cdr3_aa: CASSPDDREETQYF

clone_size: NA
j_call: TRBJ1-5
d_call: NA
v_call: TRBV2
cdr3_length: 14
cdr3_nt: TGTGCCAGCAGTGATGCTAGACCCAATCAGCCCCAGCATTTT
cdr3_aa: CASSDARPNQPQHF

clone_size: NA
j_call: TRBJ2-3
d_call: NA
v_call: TRBV7-2
cdr3_length: 15
cdr3_nt: TGTGCCAGCAGCTTAGTCGCGGGGCGCACAGATACGCAGTATTTT
cdr3_aa: CASSLVAGRTDTQYF

clone_size: NA
j_call: TRBJ2-3
d_call: TRBD1
v_call: TRBV29-1
cdr3_length: 16
cdr3_nt: TGCAGCGTTCACCTACTGACAGGGTCCCTCACAGATACGCAGTATTTT
cdr3_aa: CSVHLLTGSLTDTQYF

clone_size: NA
j_call: TRBJ2-3
d_call: TRBD2
v_call: TRBV18
cdr3_length: 15
cdr3_nt: TGTGCCAGCTCACCGGCGGGGGGGGTGCCAGATACGCAGTATTTT
cdr3_aa: CASSPAGGVPDTQYF

clone_size: NA
j_call: TRBJ2-1
d_call: NA
v_call: TRBV9
cdr3_length: 12
cdr3_nt: TGTGCCAGCAGCGCGAGTTTCAATGAGCAGTTCTTC
cdr3_aa: CASSASFNEQFF

clone_size: NA
j_call: TRBJ2-7
d_call: TRBD2
v_call: TRBV7-2
cdr3_length: 14
cdr3_nt: TGTGCCAGCAGCTTACTAGCGGGGTTTGCCGAGCAGTACTTC
cdr3_aa: CASSLLAGFAEQYF